This is a list of T cell receptor beta chains from one sample in a study of cytomegalovirus exposure and HLA in healthy donors. TCRdb's copy holds only in-frame clones and misses some; the assay was immunoSEQ multiplex PCR. The top ten clones hold 5.4% of a sample with around 240,000 clones, roughly 87% of them seen once. The sample taken for sequencing was PBMCs. All receptors come from a woman aged 40 to 50 in good health and CMV-seropositive. Both conserved end residues are part of each CDR3. D genes are given only for firm matches. Size values are once, few and many counts, or a class for expanded clones, and some rows have none.

v_call	cdr3_length	d_call	j_call	clone_size	cdr3_nt	cdr3_aa
TRBV7-9	12	.	TRBJ2-5	.	TGTGCCAGCAGCTTCCCAGTCGAGGGCCAGTACTTC	CASSFPVEGQYF
TRBV9	14	.	TRBJ2-7	.	TGTGCCAGCAGCCTCCGAACAGGACCCTACGAGCAGTACTTC	CASSLRTGPYEQYF
TRBV5-4	14	TRBD1	TRBJ2-1	.	TGTGCCAGCAGCTCCGGGACAGGGGGCAATGAGCAGTTCTTC	CASSSGTGGNEQFF
TRBV4-2	18	.	TRBJ2-6	.	TGTGCCAGCAGCCAAGAGAAGAACAGGGCATCTGGGGCCAACGTCCTGACTTTC	CASSQEKNRASGANVLTF
TRBV9	18	.	TRBJ1-6	.	TGTGCCAGCAGCGTAGGAGACAGTCTGACCTCCTATAATTCCCCCCTCCACTTT	CASSVGDSLTSYNSPLHF
TRBV6-5	15	.	TRBJ1-2	.	TGTGCCAGCAGTTACTCTTCTGTACAGGCGGTTTACTACACCTTC	CASSYSSVQAVYYTF
TRBV19	15	TRBD1	TRBJ2-2	.	TGTGCCAGTACCGATGCGGGACAGGGGGCCGGGGAGCTGTTTTTT	CASTDAGQGAGELFF
TRBV27	14	TRBD1	TRBJ1-2	.	TGTGCCAGCAGTTTGTGGCAGGGGGCGGATGGCTACACCTTC	CASSLWQGADGYTF
TRBV9	15	.	TRBJ1-2	.	TGTGCCAGCAGCGGAGAGTCCTTCGGTAACTATGGCTACACCTTC	CASSGESFGNYGYTF
TRBV5-1	16	TRBD2	TRBJ2-1	.	TGCGCCAGCAGCCCCAGTCCCAGCGGGGGGGCTGATGAGCAGTTCTTC	CASSPSPSGGADEQFF
TRBV5-1	16	TRBD1	TRBJ1-2	.	TGCGCCAGCAGCTTGAGAGCGGGACAGGGAGGATATGGCTACACCTTC	CASSLRAGQGGYGYTF
TRBV7-9	16	TRBD2	TRBJ2-5	.	TGTTCCAGCAGCCATACTAGCGGGGGCCCGGGAGAGACCCAGTACTTC	CSSSHTSGGPGETQYF
TRBV6-5	15	TRBD2	TRBJ2-7	.	TGTGCCAGCAGTTACACTAGCGGGAACTCCTACGAGCAGTACTTC	CASSYTSGNSYEQYF
TRBV5-6	13	.	TRBJ2-7	.	TGTGCCAGCAGCTTGCCAGTATCCTACGAGCAGTACTTC	CASSLPVSYEQYF
TRBV30	13	.	TRBJ1-1	.	TGTGCCTGGAACGCGGCCATGAACACTGAAGCTTTCTTT	CAWNAAMNTEAFF
TRBV19	14	.	TRBJ1-1	.	TGTGCCACCCCTAGGGGCGGCGGTAGCACTGAAGCTTTCTTT	CATPRGGGSTEAFF
TRBV19	15	TRBD2	TRBJ2-7	.	TGTGCCAGTAGTAGACTAGCGGGGTTCTCCTACGAGCAGTACTTC	CASSRLAGFSYEQYF
TRBV9	14	TRBD2	TRBJ2-2	.	TGTGCCAGCAGACTAGCGGGAGGGACCGGGGAGCTGTTTTTT	CASRLAGGTGELFF
TRBV2	16	TRBD1	TRBJ2-2	once	TGTGCCAGCAGTGCCAACAGGGGGCAGAGCACCGGGGAGCTGTTTTTT	CASSANRGQSTGELFF
TRBV12-5	13	.	TRBJ1-1	.	TGTGCTAGTGGTTTTAACAGGGACACTGAAGCTTTCTTT	CASGFNRDTEAFF
TRBV10-2	12	.	TRBJ2-7	.	TGCGCCAGCAGCCCCCGGGTGGGCGAGCAGTACTTC	CASSPRVGEQYF
TRBV19	13	.	TRBJ2-7	.	TGTGCCAGTAGTGGCGGCCGAGGCTACGAGCAGTACTTC	CASSGGRGYEQYF
TRBV5-4	14	.	TRBJ1-1	.	TGTGCCAGCAGCTTGCCGGACAGCTACACTGAAGCTTTCTTT	CASSLPDSYTEAFF
TRBV4-1	16	TRBD2	TRBJ2-3	.	TGCGCCAGCAGCCAAGATTTAGCGGGGGACACAGATACGCAGTATTTT	CASSQDLAGDTDTQYF
TRBV7-9	13	.	TRBJ2-5	.	TGTGCCAGCACCCTCGCCGGGTCGGAGACCCAGTACTTC	CASTLAGSETQYF
TRBV7-2	16	.	TRBJ2-7	.	TGTGCCAGCAGCTTAGCGTTCGACTCCTCTCTCTACGAGCAGTACTTC	CASSLAFDSSLYEQYF
TRBV9	17	.	TRBJ2-2	.	TGTGCCAGCAGCGTAGGGCGGGGCAGGGAGACCACCGGGGAGCTGTTTTTT	CASSVGRGRETTGELFF
TRBV7-8	17	.	TRBJ1-1	once	TGTGCCAGCAGCTTAGGAGGGCGAGGAGCTGGGGTCTTAGGAGCTTTCTTT	CASSLGGRGAGVLGAFF
TRBV7-3	13	.	TRBJ1-2	.	TGTGCCAGCAGCTTACCAGGGGTGCCTGGCTACACCTTC	CASSLPGVPGYTF
TRBV30	14	.	TRBJ2-7	.	TGTGCCTGGAGCCGGAAGGGGCAATCCTACGAGCAGTACTTC	CAWSRKGQSYEQYF
TRBV10-3	16	.	TRBJ2-7	.	TGTGCCATCAGTGAGTCGGGTGAGAGGGCCTCCTACGAGCAGTACTTC	CAISESGERASYEQYF
TRBV11-2	15	.	TRBJ2-1	.	TGTGCCAGCTTTAGGGGGGGAAATAGCTACAATGAGCAGTTCTTC	CASFRGGNSYNEQFF
TRBV2	16	.	TRBJ2-2	.	TGTGCCAGCAGTGTTTCTGAGACAGCGAACACCGGGGAGCTGTTTTTT	CASSVSETANTGELFF
TRBV19	14	.	TRBJ1-1	few	TGTGCCAGTAGTTTAGGCAGGGGGAACACTGAAGCTTTCTTT	CASSLGRGNTEAFF
TRBV5-1	16	TRBD1	TRBJ1-3	.	TGCGCCAGCAGCACGGGAGGGACAGGGGCTGGAAACACCATATATTTT	CASSTGGTGAGNTIYF
TRBV5-1	17	TRBD2	TRBJ2-2	.	TGCGCCAGCAGCTTCTTAAGGGCGGGGGCGAACACCGGGGAGCTGTTTTTT	CASSFLRAGANTGELFF
TRBV7-9	15	TRBD1	TRBJ1-2	.	TGTGCCAGCAGCTTAGGGAACAGGGGACAGGATGGCTACACCTTC	CASSLGNRGQDGYTF
TRBV5-5	13	.	TRBJ1-1	.	TGTGCCAGCAGCTTAGGGGGTAATACTGAAGCTTTCTTT	CASSLGGNTEAFF
TRBV5-4	13	.	TRBJ1-2	.	TGTGCCAGCAGCCGGGACTCTAACTATGGCTACACCTTC	CASSRDSNYGYTF